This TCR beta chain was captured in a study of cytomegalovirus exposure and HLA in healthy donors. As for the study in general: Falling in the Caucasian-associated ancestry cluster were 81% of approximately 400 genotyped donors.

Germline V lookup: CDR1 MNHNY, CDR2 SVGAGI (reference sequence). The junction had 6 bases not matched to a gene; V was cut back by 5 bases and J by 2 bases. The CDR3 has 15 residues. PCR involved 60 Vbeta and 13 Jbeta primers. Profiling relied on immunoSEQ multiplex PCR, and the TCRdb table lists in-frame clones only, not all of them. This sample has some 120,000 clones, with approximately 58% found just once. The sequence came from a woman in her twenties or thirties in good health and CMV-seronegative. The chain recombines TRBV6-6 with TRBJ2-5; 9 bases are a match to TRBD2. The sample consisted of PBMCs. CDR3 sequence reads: CASSNPSGAQETQYF. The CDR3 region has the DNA TGTGCCAGCAGTAATCCTAGCGGGGCTCAAGAGACCCAGTACTTC.